These T cell receptor beta chains were read from a single sample in a study of monozygotic twins with cystic fibrosis. Libraries were prepared by immunoSEQ multiplex PCR; TCRdb keeps only in-frame clonotypes and omits some of them. The sample lists around 10,000 clones; approximately 99.4% were seen once. The sequenced material came from blood. The receptors originated from a young man with cystic fibrosis. CDR3s include the opening cysteine and the closing phenylalanine or tryptophan. The D gene is left open where the match is weak. Expanded clones are given a class, and other clones once, few, many or no size at all.

d_call,v_call,clone_size,j_call,cdr3_nt,cdr3_aa
.,TRBV5-4,.,TRBJ2-7,TGTGCCAGCAGCTTGTCCCCAGGTTACGAGCAGTACTTC,CASSLSPGYEQYF
TRBD1,TRBV6-5,.,TRBJ1-1,TGTGCCACCCTAGCCCCGGGGACAGCAAGCATTGAAGCTTTCTTT,CATLAPGTASIEAFF
.,TRBV9,.,TRBJ2-5,TGTGCCAGCAGCGTGAACAGGGAGGGGGTTCGAGAGACCCAGTACTTC,CASSVNREGVRETQYF
TRBD1,TRBV5-1,.,TRBJ2-7,TGCGCCAGCAGCTTAACAGGGGGCGCGGAGCAGTACTTC,CASSLTGGAEQYF
TRBD1,TRBV27,.,TRBJ1-1,TGTGCCAGCAGTTCGACAGGGTCCAACACTGAAGCTTTCTTT,CASSSTGSNTEAFF
TRBD2,TRBV4-2,.,TRBJ2-3,TGTGCCAGCAGCCTCGGACTAGCGGGGGGGCCGGAGGGCACAGATACGCAGTATTTT,CASSLGLAGGPEGTDTQYF
TRBD2,TRBV2,.,TRBJ2-2,TGTGCCAGCAGTCTGGAGCTAGCGGTGAACACCGGGGAGCTGTTTTTT,CASSLELAVNTGELFF
.,TRBV18,.,TRBJ1-4,TGTGCCAGCTCACCAGACAGCACAACTAATGAAAAACTGTTTTTT,CASSPDSTTNEKLFF
.,TRBV9,.,TRBJ2-5,TGTGCCAGCAGCGTAGCGGGGGCGATCGAGACCCAGTACTTC,CASSVAGAIETQYF
.,TRBV7-2,.,TRBJ2-1,TGTGCCAGCAGCTCCAAAGAGGGGCTATCCTACAATGAGCAGTTCTTC,CASSSKEGLSYNEQFF
TRBD2,TRBV6-6,.,TRBJ2-3,TGTGCCAGCAGTGGGAAGCGGGAGGGTACAGATACGCAGTATTTT,CASSGKREGTDTQYF
.,TRBV4-2,.,TRBJ2-1,TGTGCCAGCAGCCGGATAGATGGGGGCGGACCGGGACTTACCAATGAGCAGTTCTTC,CASSRIDGGGPGLTNEQFF
.,TRBV23-1,.,TRBJ2-5,TGCGCCAGCGCGAAGTCTGCTGCGGGGAGCCAAGAGACCCAGTACTTC,CASAKSAAGSQETQYF
.,TRBV18,.,TRBJ1-4,TGTGCCAGCTCACCAAGGGGACCGCATTCGCCCGCAACTAATGAAAAACTGTTTTTT,CASSPRGPHSPATNEKLFF
TRBD1,TRBV28,.,TRBJ1-6,TGTGCCAGCAGTTTTTGGGGACAGAGCTCCTATAATTCACCCCTCCACTTT,CASSFWGQSSYNSPLHF
TRBD1,TRBV6-5,.,TRBJ1-1,TGTGCCAGCAGAATCACAGGGGCGGTGAACACTGAAGCTTTCTTT,CASRITGAVNTEAFF
.,TRBV28,.,TRBJ1-1,TGTGCCAGCAGTACCAGGGGTAAGAACACTGAAGCTTTCTTT,CASSTRGKNTEAFF
.,TRBV12-2,.,TRBJ1-1,TGTGCAAGTCGCCGGGCCAGGGGGCAGGGATATATCATGAACACTGAAGCTTTCTTT,CASRRARGQGYIMNTEAFF
TRBD1,TRBV29-1,once,TRBJ2-5,TGCAGCTGTAGGGACAGGGTTGTTGAGACCCAGTACTTC,CSCRDRVVETQYF
.,TRBV6-5,.,TRBJ1-4,TGTGCCAGCAGGGGAGAGGGCATGTTTTTT,CASRGEGMFF
TRBD1,TRBV6-6,.,TRBJ1-5,TGTGCCAGCAGTTACTCATCAGGGGGCGGCAATCAGCCCCAGCATTTT,CASSYSSGGGNQPQHF
TRBD2,TRBV5-1,.,TRBJ2-1,TGCGCCAGCAGCTCGCAGACGGGACGCGCCCGGGGACTAGCGGGAGCCGAGCAGTTCTTC,CASSSQTGRARGLAGAEQFF
.,TRBV11-3,.,TRBJ2-6,TGTGCCAGCAGCTTCACAGGGAGCTCTGGGGCCAACGTCCTGACTTTC,CASSFTGSSGANVLTF
TRBD1,TRBV7-9,.,TRBJ2-1,TGTGCCAGCAGCCCGAGCCTGGACAGGGGGCCCTACAATGAGCAGTTCTTC,CASSPSLDRGPYNEQFF
TRBD1,TRBV6-1,once,TRBJ1-2,TGTGCCAGCAGTCGGGACAGATACTATGGCTACACCTTC,CASSRDRYYGYTF
TRBD2,TRBV6-1,.,TRBJ2-7,TGTGCCAGCAGTGAAGGGGGTCTAGCGGACTATTCCTACGAGCAGTACTTC,CASSEGGLADYSYEQYF
TRBD1,TRBV2,.,TRBJ1-5,TGTGCCAGCGACAGGGCGGGAAATCAGCCCCAGCATTTT,CASDRAGNQPQHF
TRBD1,TRBV7-3,.,TRBJ2-2,TGTGCCAGCAGCTCCGCAGGGGGATGGACCGGGGAGCTGTTTTTT,CASSSAGGWTGELFF
.,TRBV9,.,TRBJ1-3,TGTGCCAGCAGCGTAGATGTCAGAGGGGGTGGAAACACCATATATTTT,CASSVDVRGGGNTIYF
.,TRBV10-3,.,TRBJ2-7,TGTGCCTCCCGGGGATTTAGCTCCTACGAGCAGTACTTC,CASRGFSSYEQYF
TRBD2,TRBV5-6,.,TRBJ2-5,TGTGCCAGCAGCTTGGTAGGCGGGAGGGCCCTGGAGACCCAGTACTTC,CASSLVGGRALETQYF
TRBD1,TRBV11-2,.,TRBJ2-1,TGTGCCAGCAGCCCGCGGACAGGGGGCAATGAGCAGTTCTTC,CASSPRTGGNEQFF
.,TRBV11-2,.,TRBJ2-7,TGTGCCAGCAGCTTTATTTTCTACGAGCAGTACTTC,CASSFIFYEQYF
.,TRBV7-5,.,TRBJ1-3,TGTGCCAGAAGCCCAGCGGGGGAAAACACCATATATTTT,CARSPAGENTIYF
.,TRBV7-9,.,TRBJ1-1,TGTGCCAGCAGCTTAGGTGAGACTGAAGCTTTCTTT,CASSLGETEAFF
TRBD2,TRBV4-1,.,TRBJ2-7,TGCGCCAGCAGCCAACATCGGCAGGGGACTAGCGTATCCTACGAGCAGTACTTC,CASSQHRQGTSVSYEQYF
TRBD1,TRBV7-6,.,TRBJ2-7,TGTGCCAGCAGCCCCCGGGGACAGGGTAACGAGCAGTACTTC,CASSPRGQGNEQYF
.,TRBV5-1,.,TRBJ2-5,TGCGCCAGCACGGGAGGGACAGGGCCTCAAGAGACCCAGTACTTC,CASTGGTGPQETQYF
TRBD2,TRBV7-2,.,TRBJ2-7,TGTGCCAGCAGCTTAGATCGGGCGGGAGGCGGCTCCTACGAGCAGTACTTC,CASSLDRAGGGSYEQYF
.,TRBV29-1,.,TRBJ2-5,TGCAGCGTTGAACAAGGAGGGGGCGAGACCCAGTACTTC,CSVEQGGGETQYF
.,TRBV7-9,.,TRBJ2-7,TGTGCCAGCAGCTTAGACAGGGACTCCTACGAGCAGTACTTC,CASSLDRDSYEQYF
TRBD2,TRBV7-8,.,TRBJ2-7,TGTGCCAGCAGCTTAGCTGTTGCGGGGGGACACGAGCAGTACTTC,CASSLAVAGGHEQYF